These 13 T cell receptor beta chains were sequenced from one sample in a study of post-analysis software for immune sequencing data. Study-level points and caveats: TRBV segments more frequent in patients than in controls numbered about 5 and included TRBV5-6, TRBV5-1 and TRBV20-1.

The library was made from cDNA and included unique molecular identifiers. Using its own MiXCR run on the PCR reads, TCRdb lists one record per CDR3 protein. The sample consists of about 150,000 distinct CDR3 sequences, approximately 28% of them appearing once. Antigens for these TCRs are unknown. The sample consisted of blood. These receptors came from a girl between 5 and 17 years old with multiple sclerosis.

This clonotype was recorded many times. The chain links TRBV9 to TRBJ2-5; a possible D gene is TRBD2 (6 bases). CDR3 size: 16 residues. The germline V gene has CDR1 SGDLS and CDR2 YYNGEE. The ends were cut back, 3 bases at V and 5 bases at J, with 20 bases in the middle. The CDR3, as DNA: TGTGCCAGCAGCGATTATTGGGACTTTAGACCGGAGACCCAGTACTTC. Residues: CASSDYWDFRPETQYF.

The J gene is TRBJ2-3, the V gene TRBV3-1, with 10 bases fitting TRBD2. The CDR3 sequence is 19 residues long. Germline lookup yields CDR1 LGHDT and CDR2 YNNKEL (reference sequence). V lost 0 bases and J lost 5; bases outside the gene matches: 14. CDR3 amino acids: CASSQDPPPWSSGRDTQYF. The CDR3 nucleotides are TGTGCCAGCAGCCAAGACCCTCCCCCTTGGTCTAGCGGGAGAGATACGCAGTATTTT.

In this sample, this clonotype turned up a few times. The CDR3 spells CASSLGGRGSYEQYF. CDR3 sequence (DNA): TGTGCCAGCAGCTTAGGGGGTCGGGGCTCCTACGAGCAGTACTTC. The chain links TRBV7-9 to TRBJ2-7; the D gene is possibly TRBD2 (5 bases). Germline V CDR1 and CDR2: SEHNR, FQNEAQ (reference sequence). Trimming cost V 1 base and J 0 bases, with 10 bases left between them. This CDR3 contains 15 residues.

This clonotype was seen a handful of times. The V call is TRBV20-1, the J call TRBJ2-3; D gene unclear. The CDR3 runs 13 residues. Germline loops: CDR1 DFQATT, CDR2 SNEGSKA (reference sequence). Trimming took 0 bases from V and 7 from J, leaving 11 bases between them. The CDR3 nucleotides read TGCAGTGCTAGAGATACCCCCGCGAATACGCAGTATTTT. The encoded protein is CSARDTPANTQYF.

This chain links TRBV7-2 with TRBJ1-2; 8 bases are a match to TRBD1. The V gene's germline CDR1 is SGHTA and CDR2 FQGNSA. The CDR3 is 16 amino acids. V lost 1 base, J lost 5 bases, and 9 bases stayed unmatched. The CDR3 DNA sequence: TGTGCCAGCAGCTTAGACCGAACAGGGGGTGGATATGGCTACACCTTC. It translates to CASSLDRTGGGYGYTF.

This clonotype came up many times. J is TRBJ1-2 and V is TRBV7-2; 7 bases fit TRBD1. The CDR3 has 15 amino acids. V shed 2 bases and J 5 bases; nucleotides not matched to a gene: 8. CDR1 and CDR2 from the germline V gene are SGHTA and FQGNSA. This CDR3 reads CASSLSRGRGYGYTF. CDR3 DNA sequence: TGTGCCAGCAGCTTATCGAGGGGCAGGGGGTATGGCTACACCTTC.

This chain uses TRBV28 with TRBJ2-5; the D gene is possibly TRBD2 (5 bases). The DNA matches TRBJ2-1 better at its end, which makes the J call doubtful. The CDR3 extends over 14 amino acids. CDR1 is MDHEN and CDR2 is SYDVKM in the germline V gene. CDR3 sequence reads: CASGRLSGQETQFF. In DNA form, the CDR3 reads TGTGCCAGCGGCCGCCTGAGCGGCCAAGAGACCCAGTTCTTC.

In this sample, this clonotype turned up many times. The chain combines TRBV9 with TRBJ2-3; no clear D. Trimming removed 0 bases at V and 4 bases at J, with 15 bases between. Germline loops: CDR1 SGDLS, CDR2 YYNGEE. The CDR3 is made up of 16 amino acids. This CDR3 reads CASSVGVQVAADTQYF. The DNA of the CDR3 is TGTGCCAGCAGCGTAGGAGTCCAAGTTGCGGCAGATACGCAGTATTTT.

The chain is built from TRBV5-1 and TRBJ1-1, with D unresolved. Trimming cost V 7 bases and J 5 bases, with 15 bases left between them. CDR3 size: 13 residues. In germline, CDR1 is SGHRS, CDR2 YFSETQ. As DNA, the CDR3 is TGCGCCAGCGCCCAAACCCGGCGGACTGAAGCTTTCTTT. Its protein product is CASAQTRRTEAFF.

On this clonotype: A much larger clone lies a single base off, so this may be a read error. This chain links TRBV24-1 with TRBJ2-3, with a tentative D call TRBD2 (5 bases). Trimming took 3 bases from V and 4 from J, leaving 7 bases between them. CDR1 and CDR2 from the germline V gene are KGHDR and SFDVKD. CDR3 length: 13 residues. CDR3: CATSDPLADTQYF. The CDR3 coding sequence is TGTGCCACCAGTGATCCACTAGCAGATACGCAGTATTTT.

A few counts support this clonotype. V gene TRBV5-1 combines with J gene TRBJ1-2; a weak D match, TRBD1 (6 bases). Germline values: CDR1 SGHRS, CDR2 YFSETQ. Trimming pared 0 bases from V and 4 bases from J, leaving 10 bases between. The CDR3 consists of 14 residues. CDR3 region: CASSLDGTSYGYTF. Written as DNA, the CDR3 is TGCGCCAGCAGCTTGGACGGGACAAGCTATGGCTACACCTTC.

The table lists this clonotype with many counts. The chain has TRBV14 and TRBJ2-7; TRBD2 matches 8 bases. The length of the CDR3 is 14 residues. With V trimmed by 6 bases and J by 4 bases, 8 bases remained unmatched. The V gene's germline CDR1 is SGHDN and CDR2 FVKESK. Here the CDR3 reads CASRASGSAYEQYF. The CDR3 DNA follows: TGTGCCAGCAGAGCGAGCGGGAGTGCTTACGAGCAGTACTTC.

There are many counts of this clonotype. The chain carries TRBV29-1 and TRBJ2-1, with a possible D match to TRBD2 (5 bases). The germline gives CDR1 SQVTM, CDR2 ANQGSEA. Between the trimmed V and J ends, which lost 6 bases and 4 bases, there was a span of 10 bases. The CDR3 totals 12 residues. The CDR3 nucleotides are TGCAGCGTCGACGACTATTACAATGAGCAGTTCTTC. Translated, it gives CSVDDYYNEQFF.